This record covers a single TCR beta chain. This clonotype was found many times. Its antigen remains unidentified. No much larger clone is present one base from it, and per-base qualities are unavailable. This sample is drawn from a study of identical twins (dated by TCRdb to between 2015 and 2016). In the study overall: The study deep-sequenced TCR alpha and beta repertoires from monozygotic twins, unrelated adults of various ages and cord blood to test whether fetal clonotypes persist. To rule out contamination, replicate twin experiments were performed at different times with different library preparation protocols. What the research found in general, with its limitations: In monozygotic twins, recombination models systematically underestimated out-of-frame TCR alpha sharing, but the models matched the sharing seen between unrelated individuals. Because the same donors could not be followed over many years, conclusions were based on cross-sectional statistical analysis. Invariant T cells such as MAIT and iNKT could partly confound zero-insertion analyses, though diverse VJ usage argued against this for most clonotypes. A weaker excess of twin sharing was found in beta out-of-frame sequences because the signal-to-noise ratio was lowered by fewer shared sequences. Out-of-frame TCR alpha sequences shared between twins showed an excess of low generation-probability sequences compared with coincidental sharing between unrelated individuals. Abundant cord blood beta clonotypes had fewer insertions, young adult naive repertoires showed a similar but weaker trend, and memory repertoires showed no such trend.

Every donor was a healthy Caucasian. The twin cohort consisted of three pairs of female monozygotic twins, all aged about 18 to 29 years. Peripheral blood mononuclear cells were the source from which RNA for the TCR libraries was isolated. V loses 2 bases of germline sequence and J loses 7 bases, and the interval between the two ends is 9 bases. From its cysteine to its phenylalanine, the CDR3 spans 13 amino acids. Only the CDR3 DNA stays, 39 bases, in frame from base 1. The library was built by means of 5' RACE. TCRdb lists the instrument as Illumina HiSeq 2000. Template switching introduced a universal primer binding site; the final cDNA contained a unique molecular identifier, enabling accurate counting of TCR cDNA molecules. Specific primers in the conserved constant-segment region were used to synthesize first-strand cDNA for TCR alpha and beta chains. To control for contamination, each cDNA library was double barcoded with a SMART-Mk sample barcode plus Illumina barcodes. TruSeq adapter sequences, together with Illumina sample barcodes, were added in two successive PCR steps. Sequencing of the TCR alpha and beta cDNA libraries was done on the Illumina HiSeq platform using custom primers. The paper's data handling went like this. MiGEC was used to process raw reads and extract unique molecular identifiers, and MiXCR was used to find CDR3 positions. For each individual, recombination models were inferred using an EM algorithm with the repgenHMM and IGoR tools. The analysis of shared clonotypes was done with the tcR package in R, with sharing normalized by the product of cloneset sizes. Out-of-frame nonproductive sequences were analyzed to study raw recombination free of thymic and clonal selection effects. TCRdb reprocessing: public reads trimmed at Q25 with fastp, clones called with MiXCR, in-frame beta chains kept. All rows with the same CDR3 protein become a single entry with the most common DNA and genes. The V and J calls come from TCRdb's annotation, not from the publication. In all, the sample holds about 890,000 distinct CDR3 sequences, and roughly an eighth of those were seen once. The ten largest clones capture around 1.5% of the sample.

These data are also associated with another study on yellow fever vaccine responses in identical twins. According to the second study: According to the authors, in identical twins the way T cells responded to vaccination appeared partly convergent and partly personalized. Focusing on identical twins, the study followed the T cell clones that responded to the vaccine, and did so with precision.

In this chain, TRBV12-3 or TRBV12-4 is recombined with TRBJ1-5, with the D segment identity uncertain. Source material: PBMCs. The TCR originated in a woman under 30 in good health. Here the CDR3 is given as CASSLLGGQPQHF. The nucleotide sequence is TGTGCCAGCAGTTTATTGGGTGGACAGCCCCAGCATTTT.